The 12 T cell receptor beta chains below come from one sample, sequenced in a study of blood T cell repertoires in COVID-19. The protocol was immunoSEQ multiplex PCR, while the TCRdb copy is restricted to in-frame clones and leaves out a portion. The sample shows 250,000 or so clones, about 87% of them seen only once. Source material: PBMCs or T cells enriched from blood (not recorded which). The receptor set was obtained from a woman aged 40 to 49 who had been exposed to COVID-19.

The chain employs TRBV27 and TRBJ1-5; D not resolved. Trimming pared 4 bases from V and 0 bases from J, leaving 7 bases between. This CDR3 is 14 amino acids long. CDR1 and CDR2 (germline): MNHEY, SMNVEV (reference sequence). CDR3 sequence (DNA): TGTGCCAGCAGTTCCCGCTATAGCAATCAGCCCCAGCATTTT. Translation gives CASSSRYSNQPQHF.

V gene TRBV6-2 or TRBV6-3 combines with J gene TRBJ1-2; tentatively, D is TRBD1 (6 bases). The length of the CDR3 is 17 residues. CDR1 is MNHEY and CDR2 is SVGEGT in the germline V gene. V lost 0 bases to trimming and J lost 6 bases, with 20 bases between them. CDR3 nucleotides: TGTGCCAGCAGTTACTCGAGGATCACAGGGCTTACTCATGGCTACACCTTC. It specifies CASSYSRITGLTHGYTF.

The rearrangement joins TRBV4-1 to TRBJ1-5; D is possibly TRBD1 (5 bases). This CDR3 is built from 10 residues. Trimming removed 4 bases at V and 12 bases at J, with 7 bases between. Germline assignment: CDR1 MGHRA and CDR2 YSYEKL. CDR3 in amino acids: CASSPQDQHF. In DNA form, the CDR3 reads TGCGCCAGCAGCCCACAGGACCAGCATTTT.

V usage is TRBV5-1 and J usage is TRBJ1-1, with TRBD1 as a possible D gene (5 bases). The CDR3 loop spans 16 amino acids. The germline CDR1 and CDR2 sequences are SGHRS and YFSETQ. The ends were cut back, 0 bases at V and 0 bases at J, with 12 bases in the middle. The DNA of the CDR3 is TGCGCCAGCAGCTTGGCTGGACACCATCTGAACACTGAAGCTTTCTTT. Translated: CASSLAGHHLNTEAFF.

The chain has TRBV7-9 and TRBJ1-2; the D is unclear. The V gene lost 5 bases and the J gene lost 2 bases, with 9 bases spanning the gap. There are 13 residues in the CDR3. Per the germline V gene, CDR1 is SEHNR and CDR2 is FQNEAQ (reference sequence). CDR3: CASSPAGNYGYTF. As DNA, the CDR3 is TGTGCCAGCAGCCCTGCGGGCAACTATGGCTACACCTTC.

This clone has just a few counts. J is TRBJ2-3 and V is TRBV4-2; TRBD2 matches at 12 bases. CDR3 size: 15 residues. Per the germline V gene, CDR1 is LGHNA and CDR2 is YNFKEQ. The J segment lost 3 bases and the V segment lost 3 bases, leaving 1 base of the junction unmatched. CDR3 loop: CASSQLAGGTDTQYF. In DNA form, the CDR3 reads TGTGCCAGCAGCCAGCTAGCGGGGGGGACAGATACGCAGTATTTT.

This rearrangement joins TRBV10-3 to TRBJ1-2; 9 bases fit TRBD1. V shed 11 bases, J shed 4 bases, and the junction held 17 bases outside the gene matches. The CDR3 spans 16 residues. CDR1 is ENHRY, CDR2 SYGVKD, per germline. CDR3 DNA sequence: TGTGCCTTCCGACAGGGACAGGGCTCTCACAGCTATGGCTACACCTTC. Its translation: CAFRQGQGSHSYGYTF.

The chain couples TRBV5-4 to TRBJ2-1, with 7 bases lining up with TRBD2. J was trimmed by 4 bases and V by 0 bases; bases with no gene match: 7. In germline, CDR1 is SGHNT, CDR2 YYREEE (reference sequence). The length of the CDR3 is 16 residues. The CDR3 spells CASSLVVGGRYNEQFF. CDR3 DNA: TGTGCCAGCAGCTTGGTGGTGGGGGGGAGGTACAATGAGCAGTTCTTC. The entire variable domain, with the rest obtained from reference TRBV5-4 and TRBJ2-1, is as follows: ETGVTQSPTHLIKTRGQQVTLRCSSQSGHNTVSWYQQALGQGPQFIFQYYREEENGRGNFPPRFSGLQFPNYSSELNVNALELDDSALYLCASSLVVGGRYNEQFFGPGTRLTVL.

J is TRBJ2-3 and V is TRBV2; the match to TRBD2 covers 13 bases. After removal of 7 bases from V and 1 base from J, the junction contained 8 bases not matched to a gene. The length of the CDR3 is 17 residues. Germline V CDR1 and CDR2: SNHLY, FYNNEI. CDR3 protein: CASTMTSGGLRTDTQYF. In DNA, the CDR3 is TGTGCCAGCACTATGACTAGCGGGGGGCTTCGCACAGATACGCAGTATTTT.

This sequence joins TRBV28 and TRBJ1-2, with D possibly being TRBD1 (5 bases). The V end was cut by 5 bases, the J end by 5 bases, with 15 bases between. Germline loops: CDR1 MDHEN, CDR2 SYDVKM. The CDR3 totals 14 residues. CDR3 coding DNA: TGTGCCAGCAGTCGTTTCGGGCAGGGATATGGCTACACCTTC. Its protein is CASSRFGQGYGYTF.

The chain combines TRBV12-5 with TRBJ1-1; D remains unclear. CDR1 and CDR2 (germline): LGHNT, FRNRAP. This CDR3 is 13 amino acids long. The V and J ends lost 5 bases and 1 base respectively, with 8 bases between them. CDR3 in amino acids: CASGLTGNTEAFF. CDR3 DNA: TGTGCTAGTGGTCTCACTGGGAACACTGAAGCTTTCTTT.

This chain uses TRBV19 with TRBJ1-2; D remains ambiguous. Germline V gene sequence: CDR1 LNHDA, CDR2 SQIVND (reference sequence). This CDR3 contains 12 residues. With 4 bases removed from V and 8 bases from J, the gap between germline ends came to 11 bases. The CDR3 region is CASSKTAGGYTF. Written as DNA, the CDR3 is TGTGCCAGTAGTAAAACAGCGGGGGGCTACACCTTC.